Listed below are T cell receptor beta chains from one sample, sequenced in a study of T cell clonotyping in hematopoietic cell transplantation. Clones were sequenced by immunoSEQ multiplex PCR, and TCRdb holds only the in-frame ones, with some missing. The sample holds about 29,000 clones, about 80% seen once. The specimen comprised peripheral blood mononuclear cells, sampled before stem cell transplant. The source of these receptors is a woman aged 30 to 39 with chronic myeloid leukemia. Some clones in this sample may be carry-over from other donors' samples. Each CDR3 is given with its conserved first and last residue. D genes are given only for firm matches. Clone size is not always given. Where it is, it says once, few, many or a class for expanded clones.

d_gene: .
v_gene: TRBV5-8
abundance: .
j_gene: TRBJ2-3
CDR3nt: TGTGCCAGCAGCTTCCCAGATACGCAGTATTTT
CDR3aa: CASSFPDTQYF

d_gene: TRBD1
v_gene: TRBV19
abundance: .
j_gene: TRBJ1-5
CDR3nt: TGTGCCAGTATCCCCTCAGGGGGGCGAGATCAGCCCCAGCATTTT
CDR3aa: CASIPSGGRDQPQHF

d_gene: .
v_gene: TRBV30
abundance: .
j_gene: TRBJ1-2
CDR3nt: TGTGCCTGGAGTGTAATCTTGGCCTATGGCTACACCTTC
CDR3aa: CAWSVILAYGYTF

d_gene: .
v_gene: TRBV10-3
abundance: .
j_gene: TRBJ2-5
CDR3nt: TGTGCCATCAGTGAGTCTCACCAAGAGACCCAGTACTTC
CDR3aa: CAISESHQETQYF

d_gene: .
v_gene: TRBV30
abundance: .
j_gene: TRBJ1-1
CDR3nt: TGTGCCTGGATGGCGGGAGAGCCGGCTGAAGCTTTCTTT
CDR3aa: CAWMAGEPAEAFF

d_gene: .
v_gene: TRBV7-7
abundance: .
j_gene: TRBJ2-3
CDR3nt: TGTGCCAGCAGCTTAGTCGGCACAGATACGCAGTATTTT
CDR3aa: CASSLVGTDTQYF

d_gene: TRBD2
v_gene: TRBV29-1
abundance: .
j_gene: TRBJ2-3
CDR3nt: TGCAGCGTAGTACTTAGACGCGGGGGGGCCTCGACAGATACGCAGTATTTT
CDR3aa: CSVVLRRGGASTDTQYF

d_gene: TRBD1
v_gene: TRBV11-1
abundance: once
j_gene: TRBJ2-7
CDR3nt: TGTGCCAGCAGCTTAGCGCGGGGGACAGGGAGTTGGTACGAGCAGTACTTC
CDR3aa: CASSLARGTGSWYEQYF

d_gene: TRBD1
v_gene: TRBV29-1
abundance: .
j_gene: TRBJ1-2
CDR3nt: TGCAGCGTTGAGACAGGGGGGACCTCGAGCTACACCTTC
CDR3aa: CSVETGGTSSYTF

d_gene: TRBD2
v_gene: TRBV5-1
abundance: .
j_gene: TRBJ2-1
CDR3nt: TGCGCCAGCAGCTTAGGCGGGGGGATTGAGCAGTTCTTC
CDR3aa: CASSLGGGIEQFF

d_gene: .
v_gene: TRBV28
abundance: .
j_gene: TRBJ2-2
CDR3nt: TGTGCCAGCAGAACTCACAGGTCCCTGGAGCTGTTTTTT
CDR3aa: CASRTHRSLELFF

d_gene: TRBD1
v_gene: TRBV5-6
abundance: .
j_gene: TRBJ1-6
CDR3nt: TGTGCCAGCAGCGGGGGACAGCCTAGCTCCTATAATTCACCCCTCCACTTT
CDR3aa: CASSGGQPSSYNSPLHF

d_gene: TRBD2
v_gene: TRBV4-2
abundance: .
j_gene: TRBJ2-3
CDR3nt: TGTGCCAGCAGCCAAGCAACTAGCGCGAAAGATACGCAGTATTTT
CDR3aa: CASSQATSAKDTQYF

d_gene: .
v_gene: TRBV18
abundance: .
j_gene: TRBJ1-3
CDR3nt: TGTGCCAGCTCATCGCAGAACTCTGGAAACACCATATATTTT
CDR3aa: CASSSQNSGNTIYF

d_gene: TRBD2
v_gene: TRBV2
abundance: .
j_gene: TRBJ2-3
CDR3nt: TGTGCCAGCAGTGTCGGTAGCGGGGGCACAGATACGCAGTATTTT
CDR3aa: CASSVGSGGTDTQYF

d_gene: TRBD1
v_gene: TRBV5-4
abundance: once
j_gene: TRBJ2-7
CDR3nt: TGTGCCAGCAGCCGGGACAGCACATACGAGCAGTACTTC
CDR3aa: CASSRDSTYEQYF

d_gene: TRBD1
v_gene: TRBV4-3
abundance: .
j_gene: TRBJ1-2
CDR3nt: TGCGCCAGCAGCCAAGAGTTGGACAGGGGTTTTTGCACCTTC
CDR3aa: CASSQELDRGFCTF

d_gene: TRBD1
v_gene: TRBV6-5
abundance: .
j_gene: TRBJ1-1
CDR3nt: TGTGCCAGTGCGGGACAGGGGAACACTGAAGCTTTCTTT
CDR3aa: CASAGQGNTEAFF

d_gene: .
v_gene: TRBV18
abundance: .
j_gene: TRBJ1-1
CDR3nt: TGTGCCAGCTCACCAGAACGAGGCGGTCGCTTGGGCACTGAAGCTTTCTTT
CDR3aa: CASSPERGGRLGTEAFF

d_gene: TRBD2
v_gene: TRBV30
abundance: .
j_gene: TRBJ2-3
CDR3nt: TGTGCCTGGAGTTCGTTGGGCGCGGGGGGGTCCACAGATACGCAGTATTTT
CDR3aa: CAWSSLGAGGSTDTQYF

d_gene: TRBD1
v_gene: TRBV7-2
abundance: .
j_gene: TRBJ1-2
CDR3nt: TGTGCCAGCAGCCCAGGGACAGGGGGAAATGGCTACACCTTC
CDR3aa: CASSPGTGGNGYTF

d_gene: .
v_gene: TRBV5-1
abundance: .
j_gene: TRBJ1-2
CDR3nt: TGCGCCAGCAGCTTGGGCAGGGAAGGCTATGGCTACACCTTC
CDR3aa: CASSLGREGYGYTF

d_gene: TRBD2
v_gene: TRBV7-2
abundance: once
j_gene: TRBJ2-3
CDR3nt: TGTGCCAGCACCGTTAGCGGGGGGACAGATACGCAGTATTTT
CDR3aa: CASTVSGGTDTQYF

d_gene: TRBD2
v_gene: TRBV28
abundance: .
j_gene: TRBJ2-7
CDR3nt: TGTGCCAGCAGCCGACTAGCGGATCGGTACGAGCAGTACTTC
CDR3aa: CASSRLADRYEQYF

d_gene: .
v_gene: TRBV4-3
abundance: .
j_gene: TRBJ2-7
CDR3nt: TGCGCCAGCAGCCAAGGTTGGGCGTCCTACGAGCAGTACTTC
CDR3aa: CASSQGWASYEQYF

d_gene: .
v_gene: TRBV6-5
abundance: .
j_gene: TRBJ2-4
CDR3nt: TGTGCCAGCAGTTCAGGGGGGATAGCCAAAAACATTCAGTACTTC
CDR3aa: CASSSGGIAKNIQYF

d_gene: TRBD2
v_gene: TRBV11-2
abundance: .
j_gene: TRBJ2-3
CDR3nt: TGTGCCAGCAGTTCTCAATTTGGGGGGGGTGGTACAGATACGCAGTATTTT
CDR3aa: CASSSQFGGGGTDTQYF

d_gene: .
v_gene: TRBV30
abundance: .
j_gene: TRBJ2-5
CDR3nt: TGTGCCTGGAGTGTCACCGAAAAGGGGAGAGAGACCCAGTACTTC
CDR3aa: CAWSVTEKGRETQYF

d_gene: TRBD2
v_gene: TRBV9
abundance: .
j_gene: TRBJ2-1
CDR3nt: TGTGCCAGCAGCTATCCCCTGAGCGGGGGGGCCAATGAGCAGTTCTTC
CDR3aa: CASSYPLSGGANEQFF

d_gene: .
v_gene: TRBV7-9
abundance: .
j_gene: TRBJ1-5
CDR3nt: TGTGCCAGCAGCTTAGGGGGCGGTGATCCCCAGCATTTT
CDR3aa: CASSLGGGDPQHF

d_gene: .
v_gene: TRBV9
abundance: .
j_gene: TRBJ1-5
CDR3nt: TGTGCCAGCAGCGTCGGGATCAATCAGCCCCAGCATTTT
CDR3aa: CASSVGINQPQHF

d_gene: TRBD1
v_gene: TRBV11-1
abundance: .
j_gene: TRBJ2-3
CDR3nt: TGTGCCAGCAGCTTGGCCGGGACAGGCACAGATACGCAGTATTTT
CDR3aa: CASSLAGTGTDTQYF

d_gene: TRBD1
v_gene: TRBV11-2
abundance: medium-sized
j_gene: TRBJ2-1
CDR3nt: TGTGCCAGCAGCTTAGGCGAACCGGGACAGGGTCATGAGCAGTTCTTC
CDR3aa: CASSLGEPGQGHEQFF

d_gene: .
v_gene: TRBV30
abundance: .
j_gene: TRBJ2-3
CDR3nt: TGTGCCTGGAGTCCAGGATCCCGGGAGAATACGCAGTATTTT
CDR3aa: CAWSPGSRENTQYF

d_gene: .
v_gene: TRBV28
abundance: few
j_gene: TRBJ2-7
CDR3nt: TGTGCCAGCAGTTTGGGATACGAGCAGTACTTC
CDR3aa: CASSLGYEQYF

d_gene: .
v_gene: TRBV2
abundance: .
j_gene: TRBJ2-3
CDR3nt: TGTGCCAGCGCCGGAGGGCCCAGGACGCAGTATTTT
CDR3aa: CASAGGPRTQYF

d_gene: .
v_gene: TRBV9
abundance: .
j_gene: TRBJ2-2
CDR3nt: TGTGCCAGCAGCGCAGATGTCAGGGAGCTGTTTTTT
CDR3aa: CASSADVRELFF

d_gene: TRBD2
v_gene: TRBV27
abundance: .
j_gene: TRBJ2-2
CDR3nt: TGTGCCAGCAGTTTACCCGGGACTAGCGGGGGCAACACCGGGGAGCTGTTTTTT
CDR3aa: CASSLPGTSGGNTGELFF

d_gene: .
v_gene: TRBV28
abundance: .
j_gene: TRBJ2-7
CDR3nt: TGTGCCAGCGGTGGACTGCATTACGAGCAGTACTTC
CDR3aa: CASGGLHYEQYF

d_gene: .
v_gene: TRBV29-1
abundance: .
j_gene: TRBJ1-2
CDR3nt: TGCAGCGTTGTGGGGGGTGGGGGACCCTACACCTTC
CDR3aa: CSVVGGGGPYTF

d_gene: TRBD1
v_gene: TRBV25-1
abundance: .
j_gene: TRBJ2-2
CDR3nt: TGTGCCTCGCAGGGGGCGCAGGACACCGGGGAGCTGTTTTTT
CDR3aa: CASQGAQDTGELFF

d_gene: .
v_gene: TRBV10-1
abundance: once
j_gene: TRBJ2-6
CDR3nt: TGCGCCAGCGGACACTCTGGGGCCAAAGTCCTGACTTTC
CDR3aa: CASGHSGAKVLTF

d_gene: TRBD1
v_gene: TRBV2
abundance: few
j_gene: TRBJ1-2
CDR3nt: TGTGCCAGCAGTGTTCAGGGGGACTATGGCTACACCTTC
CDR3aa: CASSVQGDYGYTF

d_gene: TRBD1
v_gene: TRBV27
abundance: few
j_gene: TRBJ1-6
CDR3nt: TGTGCCAGCAGTCAGATGACAGGGAGGTCACCCCTCCACTTT
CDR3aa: CASSQMTGRSPLHF

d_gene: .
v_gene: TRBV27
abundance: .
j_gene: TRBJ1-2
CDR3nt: TGTGCCAGTTGGGACATGCCGGATGGCTACACCTTC
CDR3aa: CASWDMPDGYTF

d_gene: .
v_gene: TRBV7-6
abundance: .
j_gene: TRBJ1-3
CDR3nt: TGTGCCAGCAGCTTAGGACAGGCGAGCTCTGGAAACACCATATATTTT
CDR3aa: CASSLGQASSGNTIYF

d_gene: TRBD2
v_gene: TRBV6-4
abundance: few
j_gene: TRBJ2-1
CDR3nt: TGTGCCAGCAGTGACGGGCTGGCGGGGGAATACAATGAGCAGTTCTTC
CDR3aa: CASSDGLAGEYNEQFF

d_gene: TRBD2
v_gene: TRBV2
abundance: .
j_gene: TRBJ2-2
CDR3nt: TGTGCCAGCACTCGGACTAGTCGGGACACCGGGGAGCTGTTTTTT
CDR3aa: CASTRTSRDTGELFF

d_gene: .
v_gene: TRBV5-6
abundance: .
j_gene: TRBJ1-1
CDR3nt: TGTGCCAGCAGCTTGTTTTCAGGGCTTAGTGAAGCTTTCTTT
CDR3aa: CASSLFSGLSEAFF

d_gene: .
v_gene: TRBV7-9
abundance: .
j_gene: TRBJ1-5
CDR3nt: TGTGCCAGCAGCTTAGGGGACGTGCAGCCCCAGCATTTT
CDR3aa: CASSLGDVQPQHF

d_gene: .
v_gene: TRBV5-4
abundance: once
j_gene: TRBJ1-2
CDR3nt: TGTGCCAGCAGCTCGGGGGGACGGTCGGTGAACTATGGCTACACCTTC
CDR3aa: CASSSGGRSVNYGYTF